The 25 T cell receptor beta chains listed next were all sequenced from one sample in a study of read filtering for tumor transcriptome and immune sequencing. The library was built from about 400 ng RNA with molecular barcoded adaptors for alpha/delta and beta/gamma chains. TCRdb reprocessed the reads with MiXCR, giving one entry per CDR3 protein. The sample contains some 130,000 distinct CDR3 sequences, around 13% of which appear only once. Input material: a population of CD138-negative cells sorted from bone marrow. These receptors originate from a donor at least 40 years old with multiple myeloma.

J is TRBJ1-6 and V is TRBV20-1; D might be TRBD1 (6 bases). CDR1 DFQATT and CDR2 SNEGSKA come from the germline V gene (reference sequence). V was cut by 3 bases and J by 9 bases, with 21 bases left in between. The CDR3 is 16 residues long. The CDR3, as DNA: TGCAGTGCTAGGCTGCGGAGACAGGCACTAGGTTCACCCCTCCACTTT. This encodes CSARLRRQALGSPLHF.

This clonotype was observed many times. This chain joins TRBV27 and TRBJ2-2, with a weak D call TRBD1 (6 bases). Trimming removed 4 bases at V and 3 bases at J, with 15 bases between. CDR3 size: 16 residues. CDR1 and CDR2 from the germline V gene are MNHEY and SMNVEV (reference sequence). The CDR3 sequence: CASSSRTGLDTGELFF. In nucleotides, the CDR3 is TGTGCCAGCAGTTCTCGAACAGGGCTCGACACCGGGGAGCTGTTTTTT.

Concerning this clonotype: Since no conserved phenylalanine or tryptophan closes the CDR3, a read error is the likely cause. The J gene is TRBJ1-2, the V gene TRBV5-1, with a possible D match to TRBD1 (5 bases). The CDR3 has 15 residues. From germline, CDR1 is SGHRS and CDR2 YFSETQ. V lost 6 bases, J lost 5 bases, and 20 bases lay in between. For the CDR3, the DNA is TGCGCCAGCAAGTTGGGACTGGGAGCTTCATATGGCTACACCTCC. Its translation: CASKLGLGASYGYTS.

The sample holds many counts of this clonotype. This rearrangement joins TRBV7-2 to TRBJ2-1; no reliable D call. The CDR3 covers 14 residues. Trimming took 5 bases from V and 8 from J, leaving 16 bases between them. Germline values: CDR1 SGHTA, CDR2 FQGNSA. Written as DNA, the CDR3 is TGTGCCAGCAGCCGCCACGGGCTAGGCGATGAGCAGTTCTTC. As protein: CASSRHGLGDEQFF.

Notes on this clonotype: A much larger clonotype is one base distant, so this may be a read error. This rearrangement joins TRBV23-1 to TRBJ2-5, with D unresolved. TRBV23-1 is marked as an open reading frame, function uncertain. The CDR3 has 13 amino acids. Here the CDR3 reads CTSSQSTQETQYF. The CDR3 bases are TGCACCAGCAGTCAATCGACACAAGAGACCCAGTACTTC.

As for this clonotype: This may be a read error: a much more frequent sequence differs by one nucleotide. J is TRBJ1-1 and V is TRBV5-6; D unclear. Germline CDR1 and CDR2: SGHDT and YYEEEE. CDR3 length: 16 residues. Trimming cost V 0 bases and J 1 base, with 13 bases left between them. CDR3 nucleotide sequence: TGTGCCAGCAGCTTGGCCCGACGGCGCCGGAACACTGAAGCTTTCTTT. Its protein is CASSLARRRRNTEAFF.

This clonotype was recorded many times. The chain links TRBV24-1 to TRBJ2-1, with a weak D call TRBD2 (5 bases). From germline, CDR1 is KGHDR and CDR2 SFDVKD. The CDR3 spans 14 residues. Trimming took 5 bases from V and 8 from J, leaving 15 bases between them. CDR3 nucleotides: TGTGCCACCAGTGCGAGGGAAGGGATGGATGAGCAGTTCTTC. Translating it yields CATSAREGMDEQFF.

This clonotype was counted at least ten times. In nucleotides, the CDR3 is TGTGCCAGCCGGCGGGACAGGGGAGGAGGAAACACTGAAGCTTTCTTT. It codes for CASRRDRGGGNTEAFF. The chain uses TRBV2 and TRBJ1-1; 10 bases match TRBD1. Trimming took 8 bases from V and 2 from J; bases not matched to a gene: 11. The germline V gene has CDR1 SNHLY and CDR2 FYNNEI. The CDR3 loop spans 16 amino acids.

This clonotype was found a few times. This chain uses TRBV20-1 with TRBJ2-7; 7 bases line up with TRBD1. Germline values: CDR1 DFQATT, CDR2 SNEGSKA (reference sequence). V lost 5 bases, J lost 2 bases, and 6 bases stayed unmatched. The CDR3 loop spans 13 amino acids. CDR3 sequence (DNA): TGCAGTGCTTCGGACAGGACCGCCTACGAGCAGTACTTC. Translated: CSASDRTAYEQYF.

This clonotype has a handful of counts. The chain carries TRBV29-1 and TRBJ2-7; the match to TRBD1 covers 8 bases. CDR3 size: 14 residues. J lost 0 bases, V lost 5 bases, and 6 bases had no gene match. Germline-derived CDR1 and CDR2 are SQVTM and ANQGSEA. CDR3 residues: CSVSGGVPSYEQYF. The CDR3 coding sequence is TGCAGCGTTTCAGGGGGCGTCCCCTCCTACGAGCAGTACTTC.

This clonotype was picked up many times. The chain couples TRBV7-9 to TRBJ1-1, with D unresolved. Deletions cut 4 bases from V and 4 bases from J, with 10 bases between. This CDR3 is 13 amino acids long. Germline lookup yields CDR1 SEHNR and CDR2 FQNEAQ (reference sequence). The CDR3 bases are TGTGCCAGCAGCTCCACCGAAGGCACTGAAGCTTTCTTT. Encoded protein: CASSSTEGTEAFF.

This clonotype was detected ten times or more. V and J are TRBV9 and TRBJ2-5; D uncertain. The CDR3 length is 15 residues. Trimming cost V 0 bases and J 0 bases, with 9 bases left between them. Germline V gene data show CDR1 as SGDLS and CDR2 as YYNGEE. CDR3: CASSVGPSDQETQYF. Here the CDR3 DNA reads TGTGCCAGCAGCGTAGGGCCATCAGACCAAGAGACCCAGTACTTC.

This clonotype was seen ten or more times. The V and J genes are TRBV12-3 or TRBV12-4 and TRBJ2-2; no reliable D call. This CDR3 contains 11 residues. Trimming took off 7 bases at V and 6 bases at J, with 6 bases between the two ends. CDR3: CASNIAGELFF. CDR3 nucleotides: TGTGCCAGCAATATTGCCGGGGAGCTGTTTTTT.

Many counts were recorded for this clonotype. This chain uses TRBV29-1 with TRBJ1-2; 7 bases are a match to TRBD1. With 5 bases clipped from V and 5 bases from J, the junction kept 17 bases outside the gene matches. CDR3 length equals 16 residues. CDR1 and CDR2 from the germline V gene are SQVTM and ANQGSEA. CDR3 nucleotide sequence: TGCAGCGTTCCCACCTTCACCGGGACAGCCATGTATGGCTACACCTTC. Translation gives CSVPTFTGTAMYGYTF. The full variable domain, completed using reference TRBV29-1 and TRBJ1-2, is SAVISQKPSRDICQRGTSLTIQCQVDSQVTMMFWYRQQPGQSLTLIATANQGSEATYESGFVIDKFPISRPNLTFSTLTVSNMSPEDSSIYLCSVPTFTGTAMYGYTFGSGTRLTVV.

In its sample, this clonotype was seen once. This probably arose from a read error, given a far larger clone one base away. The genes are TRBV6-5 and TRBJ2-1, with TRBD2 matching 8 bases. The length of the CDR3 is 15 residues. Germline CDR1 is MNHEY and CDR2 is SVGAGI. The CDR3: CASSYIAGNYNERFF. CDR3 nucleotides: TGTGCCAGCAGTTACATAGCGGGGAACTACAATGAGCGGTTCTTC.

This clonotype occurred a few times. A much larger clone lies one base from this, so it may be a read error. V is TRBV7-9 and J is TRBJ2-3; 15 bases line up with TRBD2. Looked up from germline, CDR1 is SEHNR and CDR2 is FQNEAQ (reference sequence). J was trimmed by 4 bases and V by 7 bases; bases with no gene match: 3. The CDR3 spans 15 residues. The CDR3 bases are TGTGCCAGCAACGGACTAGCGGGAGGGCCAGATACGCAGTATTTT. This encodes CASNGLAGGPDTQYF.

This clonotype was counted at least ten times. The chain employs TRBV10-3 and TRBJ1-1; no firm D call. CDR3 length: 14 residues. The ends were cut back, 11 bases at V and 1 base at J, with 17 bases in the middle. The germline V gene encodes CDR1 ENHRY and CDR2 SYGVKD. This CDR3 reads CAANGPGWNTEAFF. For the CDR3, the DNA is TGTGCCGCTAATGGGCCAGGTTGGAACACTGAAGCTTTCTTT.

The sample holds a few counts of this clonotype. The V gene is TRBV5-1, the J gene TRBJ2-1; D possibly uses TRBD1 or TRBD2 (5 bases each). CDR3 length: 15 residues. The germline CDR1 and CDR2 sequences are SGHRS and YFSETQ. V was shortened by 5 bases and J by 0 bases, with 12 bases between the two germline ends. CDR3 region: CASREDTGSYNEQFF. The CDR3 DNA reads as TGCGCCAGCAGGGAGGATACAGGCTCCTACAATGAGCAGTTCTTC.

This chain uses TRBV30 with TRBJ1-3; the D gene is possibly TRBD1 (5 bases). The CDR3 loop spans 13 amino acids. Deletions cut 4 bases from V and 6 bases from J, with 13 bases between. CDR1 is GTSNPN, CDR2 SVGIG, per germline (reference sequence). Here the CDR3 reads CAWNEGVENTIYF. In nucleotides, the CDR3 is TGTGCCTGGAATGAAGGGGTCGAAAACACCATATATTTT.

The gene calls are TRBV5-6 and TRBJ2-1, with 14 bases lining up with TRBD2. CDR3 size: 16 residues. The germline V gene has CDR1 SGHDT and CDR2 YYEEEE. Trimming at V came to 4 bases and at J to 3 bases, leaving 3 bases not matched to a gene. CDR3 sequence: CASSRGLAGVYNEQFF. CDR3 DNA: TGTGCCAGCAGCCGGGGACTAGCGGGAGTCTACAATGAGCAGTTCTTC. The entire variable domain, with the rest obtained from reference TRBV5-6 and TRBJ2-1, is as follows: DAGVTQSPTHLIKTRGQQVTLRCSPKSGHDTVSWYQQALGQGPQFIFQYYEEEERQRGNFPDRFSGHQFPNYSSELNVNALLLGDSALYLCASSRGLAGVYNEQFFGPGTRLTVL.

This clonotype was seen at least ten times. J is TRBJ2-1 and V is TRBV12-3 or TRBV12-4; 9 nucleotides agree with TRBD1. Trimming at V came to 4 bases and at J to 8 bases, leaving 6 bases not matched to a gene. The CDR3 is made up of 14 amino acids. The CDR3 protein is CASSSAGQGDEQFF. CDR3 coding DNA: TGTGCCAGCAGTTCCGCGGGACAGGGCGATGAGCAGTTCTTC.

V gene TRBV6-2 or TRBV6-3 combines with J gene TRBJ1-2; D gene uncertain. The CDR3 has 16 residues. Trimming removed 4 bases at V and 3 bases at J, with 18 bases between. CDR1 is MNHEY and CDR2 is SVGEGT in the germline V gene. This CDR3 is CASSCGLLRGYYGYTF. CDR3 sequence (DNA): TGTGCCAGCAGTTGCGGACTTCTACGTGGATACTATGGCTACACCTTC.

At least ten counts were recorded for this clonotype. The V call is TRBV6-4, the J call TRBJ2-2; D may be TRBD2 (6 bases). Germline values: CDR1 MRHNA, CDR2 SNTAGT. CDR3 length equals 14 residues. The ends were cut back, 2 bases at V and 6 bases at J, with 10 bases in the middle. Written as DNA, the CDR3 is TGTGCCAGCAGTGACGAATTAGCGGCCGGGGAGCTGTTTTTT. Its protein product is CASSDELAAGELFF.

In the case of this clonotype: Just one base apart from a much larger clone, this may be a read error. This chain links TRBV12-3 or TRBV12-4 with TRBJ1-2, with no clear D. This CDR3 is built from 14 residues. V dropped 6 bases and J dropped 0 bases, with 11 bases sitting between them. The CDR3: CASRWAGANYGYTF. The DNA of the CDR3 is TGTGCCAGCAGATGGGCAGGAGCTAACTATGGCTACACCTTC.

Points on this clonotype: One end of the junction varies from germline; a read error may be responsible. V gene TRBV7-2 combines with J gene TRBJ2-5, with D hard to call. Germline V gene sequence: CDR1 SGHTA, CDR2 FQGNSA. The CDR3 is 13 residues long. The CDR3 DNA follows: TGTGCCGGCAGCCGCACCAGCGCAGAGACCCAGTACTTC. This gives the protein CAGSRTSAETQYF.